This T cell receptor beta chain emerged from a study of cytomegalovirus exposure and HLA in healthy donors listed by TCRdb under 2017. With regard to the full study: In an earlier analysis of 587 of the donors, about 270 Gb of sequence data and 120 million or so unique TCR beta sequences from 180 million or so T cells were reported. Roughly 300 gigabases of sequencing data and approximately 92 million unique TCR sequences made up an early release that covered approximately 620 HLA-typed donors. The genetic ancestry cluster associated with self-reported Caucasian donors included 80% to 90% of the roughly 380 genotyped donors. The aim of the study was to test whether cataloging public T cell receptors could identify signatures of past pathogen exposure. The study profiled the T cell repertoires of 500 to 800 subjects by immunosequencing and related them to cytomegalovirus serostatus. Along with the 666-subject first cohort, a separate validation cohort of around 120 different subjects was used. To predict cytomegalovirus infection status, the study combined high-throughput TCR immunosequencing, statistical association of individual TCRs with disease status, and machine learning. A later analysis re-analyzed previously published TCR beta repertoires from 666 donors and added high-resolution HLA genotyping to study TCR occurrence patterns. In the later analysis, no new phenotypic data were used to find candidate immune exposures; instead, reliance was placed on TCR beta sequences and their occurrence across donors. An earlier analysis of about 620 of the donors applied high-throughput TCR beta sequencing to assess whether each TCR beta V gene segment acted as functional or pseudogenic. Donor age, sex, ethnicity and CMV serostatus were compiled together with the repertoire data. Genome-wide SNP genotypes for about 55% of the roughly 670 donors were used in a later genetic analysis, which treated that subset as a discovery cohort. Every repertoire in the discovery cohort had been generated on one and the same sequencing platform. HLA typing covered class I and class II loci at four-digit resolution. Typing coverage differed by locus: A, B, C, DRB1 and DQB1 were typed in about 629-630 donors, DQA1 in 500 to 550, DPA1 in over 600, and DPB1 in 472. Because of strong linkage in the cohort, five DR-DQ haplotypes were treated as single units for association and clustering. On average, roughly 240,000 unique TCR beta nucleotide sequences were sequenced per donor among fewer than 500 genotyped donors of the cohort, with roughly 18% of those sequences being non-productive. Overall results and qualifications from the work: Because HLA typing was unavailable for some donors at each locus, only the typed subset was used in association tests. While some public TCRs were present in many individuals, most TCR sequences turned up only very rarely across donors. In a later analysis, the rate of TCR association differed among HLA loci, with DRB1 alleles having the most associated TCRs and HLA-C alleles having the fewest. The classifier was reported to diagnose cytomegalovirus status with high specificity and sensitivity in both the original and validation cohorts. Correlated functional status among segregating V segments might be attributable to linkage disequilibrium, but an unknown experimental factor could not be ruled out. Several of the top co-occurrence clusters appeared to be linked to parvovirus B19, influenza, CMV and Epstein-Barr virus, according to a later analysis. CMV serostatus was the only immune exposure information available for the cohort. The earlier analysis of a few hundred of the donors excluded over 15 rarely observed V segments, including chromosome 9 orphons, because counts were too low. It was suggested by the authors that the approach could potentially be generalized to other disease states and immunological phenotypes. The study gave a list of some 150 TCR beta chains associated with cytomegalovirus. In a later analysis, most CMV-associated TCR beta chains were found to appear HLA-restricted, with HLA associations seemingly driven largely by CMV exposure. In an earlier analysis of several hundred of the donors, most TCR beta V segments were observed in productive rearrangements about 87% or about 30% of the time, broadly matching IMGT annotations. Sequencing depth was assumed to be roughly uniform across donors in the presence/absence analyses, though that assumption may not hold. Some IMGT-functional V segments, including TRBV6-2 and TRBV6-3, could not be told apart with the 87-base-pair reads, so those segments were excluded. Three of the identified cytomegalovirus-associated TCR beta chains were confirmed in vitro to be specific for cytomegalovirus antigens. A cluster of highly shared sequence variants was judged likely to be a technical artifact of the sequencing pipeline. A later analysis found that HLA-associated TCR beta chains were more clonally expanded and had lower generation probabilities than equally common non-associated chains. When HLA alleles, especially DR and DQ, strongly co-occurred, attributing TCR associations to individual alleles was difficult. Only TCR beta chains were sequenced in this cohort, and the absence of alpha or paired-chain data limited detectable features. A later genetic analysis associated a missense DCLRE1C variant with V-gene and J-gene trimming of TCR beta chains, and an independent cohort replicated the association. According to a later genetic analysis, donors in an Asian-associated ancestry cluster had fewer N-insertions in productive TCRs than the approximately 610-donor mean. Specific HLA alleles were associated with 15,000 to 20,000 TCR beta sequences at a false discovery rate of 0.05 in a later analysis. A further reported finding was that TCR beta sequences accurately predicted the HLA-A and HLA-B alleles for most subjects in the first cohort.

CDR1 and CDR2, looked up from the germline V gene, are SGDLS and YYNGEE. V is shortened by 3 bases, J by 1 base, and the region joining them spans 19 bases. The CDR3 holds 17 amino acids from the cysteine to the phenylalanine. The only DNA kept is the CDR3, 51 bases in frame from the first base. About this clone: The specificity of this receptor is unknown. Within one base of it there is no much larger clone, and no base qualities were kept.

The cohort consisted of hundreds of healthy bone marrow donors. All cohort members were sampled while nominally healthy, although unrecorded immune exposures were likely present. The donor tested CMV seropositive, placing the donor among the roughly 300 seropositive members of the cohort. A peripheral blood sample was provided by each donor, and peripheral blood mononuclear cells were used for TCR beta sequencing. Genomic DNA extraction from the blood cell samples was performed with the Qiagen DNeasy Blood Extraction Kit. Library generation was performed with the immunoSEQ multiplex PCR assay. A mixture of 60 forward primers for TCR Vbeta segments and 13 reverse primers for TCR Jbeta segments was used in the multiplex PCR. A multiplex PCR assay on genomic DNA amplified the CDR3 region of rearranged TCR beta genes. The Illumina HiSeq System was used to sequence the amplified TCR beta libraries as 87-base-pair reads. The original pipeline was this. In a later analysis, approximately 74 million unique TCR beta chains were counted across the roughly 670 repertoires, and roughly 10 million of these chains were shared by at least two donors. Raw reads were error-corrected and collapsed into unique sequences by a nearest-neighbor algorithm in which closely related sequences were merged to remove PCR and sequencing errors. V, D and J gene segments were assigned by aligning CDR3 sequences to IMGT reference sequences. For a sequence to be retained, a match of at least six nucleotides was required to both a V gene segment and a J gene segment. Rearrangements were called productive when the CDR3 lacked stop codons and stayed in frame with V and J; all others were non-productive. CDR3 was defined according to IMGT convention as the region running from the second conserved V-encoded cysteine to the conserved J-encoded phenylalanine. Sequences without an unambiguous match to a single V gene segment were excluded from the earlier analysis of over 500 of the donors. In an earlier analysis of some 590 of the donors, a V segment was called functional when productive rearrangements were above 56.7%, and segregating when the standard deviation between donors exceeded 5%. A statistical classification framework was built to diagnose cytomegalovirus status from the catalog of TCR beta chain sequences. A later analysis assigned V and J genes by comparing TCR nucleotide sequences with IMGT/GENE-DB human TR gene sequences. A later analysis assigned CDR3 sequences and most-parsimonious VDJ recombination scenarios with the TCRdist pipeline. In a later analysis, each TCR beta chain was defined by its CDR3 amino acid sequence together with its V-gene family, and reads lacking a unique V-gene family were excluded. A later analysis removed several hundred highly shared, low-generation-probability nucleotide sequences to deal with suspected cross-contamination and a sequencing artifact. In a later analysis, a clonal expansion index was calculated for each public chain from normalized within-repertoire ranks of inferred template counts. In a later analysis, generation probabilities were computed with a VDJ recombination model fitted to out-of-frame rearrangements, and the resulting probabilities were checked against IGoR. In a later analysis, TCR-TCR, TCR-HLA and TCR-CMV co-occurrence was scored with hypergeometric tests, and a repertoire-size bias correction was applied to TCR pairs. In a later analysis, false discovery rates were estimated by permuting HLA or CMV assignments 20 times. A later analysis grouped co-occurring TCRs with DBSCAN, adding TCRdist sequence similarity when clustering within HLA-allele-positive subsets. Repertoires with fewer than 30,000 or more than 120,000 public chains were left out of co-occurrence clustering, as were several repertoires with anomalous nucleotide sharing. This is the immuneACCESS table as TCRdb keeps it, with only in-frame sequences that have V and J called. A part of the clones is gone; compared with another copy, unresolved V genes explain less than half, and the rest is unexplained. V, J and clone size are taken as reported in that table, and D and trimming were inferred from the DNA itself. The sample has roughly 98,000 clones on record, roughly 58% of them singletons. The leading ten clones occupy approximately 5.8% of the sample.

The chain employs TRBV9 and TRBJ2-5; a weak D assignment points to TRBD2 (7 bases agree). Sequenced input: PBMCs. The clonotype comes from a woman in her thirties in good health and CMV-seropositive. The DNA sequence is TGTGCCAGCAGCGCATATGGGAGGGGGTACCTCCAAGAGACCCAGTACTTC. Protein translation: CASSAYGRGYLQETQYF. Outside the CDR3, residues come from the reference TRBV9 and TRBJ2-5 proteins, so the full variable domain is: DSGVTQTPKHLITATGQRVTLRCSPRSGDLSVYWYQQSLDQGLQFLIQYYNGEERAKGNILERFSAQQFPDLHSELNLSSLELGDSALYFCASSAYGRGYLQETQYFGPGTRLLVL.